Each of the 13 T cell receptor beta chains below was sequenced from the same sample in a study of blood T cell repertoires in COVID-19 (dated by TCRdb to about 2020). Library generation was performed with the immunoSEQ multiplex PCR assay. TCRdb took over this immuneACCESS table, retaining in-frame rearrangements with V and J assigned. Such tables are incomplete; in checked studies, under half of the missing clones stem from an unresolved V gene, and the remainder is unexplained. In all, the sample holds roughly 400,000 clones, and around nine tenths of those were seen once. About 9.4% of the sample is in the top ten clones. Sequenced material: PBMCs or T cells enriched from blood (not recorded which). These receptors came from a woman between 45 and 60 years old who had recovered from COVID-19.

CDR3 loop: CASSYGVTPETQYF. In nucleotides, the CDR3 is TGCGCCAGCAGCTACGGGGTAACCCCGGAGACCCAGTACTTC. The rearrangement links TRBV5-1 to TRBJ2-5; TRBD2 might be the D (5 bases). The CDR3 spans 14 residues. The germline V gene has CDR1 SGHRS and CDR2 YFSETQ. The V end lost 3 bases, the J end lost 5 bases, and 14 bases lay between the germline ends.

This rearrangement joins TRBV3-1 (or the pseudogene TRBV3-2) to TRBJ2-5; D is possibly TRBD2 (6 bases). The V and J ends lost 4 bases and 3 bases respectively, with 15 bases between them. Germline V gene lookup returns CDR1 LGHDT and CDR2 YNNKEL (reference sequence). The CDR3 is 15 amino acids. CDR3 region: CASSLGGLQKETQYF. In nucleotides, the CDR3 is TGTGCCAGCAGCCTCGGAGGGCTCCAGAAAGAGACCCAGTACTTC.

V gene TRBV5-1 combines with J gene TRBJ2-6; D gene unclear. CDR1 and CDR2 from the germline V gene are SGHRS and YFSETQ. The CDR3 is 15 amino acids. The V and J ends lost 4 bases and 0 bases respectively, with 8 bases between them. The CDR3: CASSPSSSGANVLTF. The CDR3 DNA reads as TGCGCCAGCAGCCCCTCTAGCTCTGGGGCCAACGTCCTGACTTTC.

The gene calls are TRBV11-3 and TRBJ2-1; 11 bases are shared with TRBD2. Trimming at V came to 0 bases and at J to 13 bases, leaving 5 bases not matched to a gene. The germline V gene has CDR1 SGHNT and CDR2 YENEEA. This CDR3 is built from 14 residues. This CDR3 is CASSLEPSGGLQFF. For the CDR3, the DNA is TGTGCCAGCAGCTTAGAGCCTAGCGGGGGGCTACAGTTCTTC.

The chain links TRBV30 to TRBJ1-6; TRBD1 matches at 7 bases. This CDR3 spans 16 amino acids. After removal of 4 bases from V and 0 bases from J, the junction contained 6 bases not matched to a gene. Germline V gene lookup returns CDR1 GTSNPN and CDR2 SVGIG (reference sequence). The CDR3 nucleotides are TGTGCCTGGATAAAACAGGGGAGCTCCTATAATTCACCCCTCCACTTT. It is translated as CAWIKQGSSYNSPLHF.

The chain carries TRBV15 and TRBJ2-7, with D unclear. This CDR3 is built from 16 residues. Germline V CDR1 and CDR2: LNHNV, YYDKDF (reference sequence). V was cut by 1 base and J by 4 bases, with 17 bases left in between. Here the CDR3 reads CATSRVPGPKTYEQYF. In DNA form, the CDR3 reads TGTGCCACCAGCAGAGTTCCGGGTCCTAAAACTTACGAGCAGTACTTC.

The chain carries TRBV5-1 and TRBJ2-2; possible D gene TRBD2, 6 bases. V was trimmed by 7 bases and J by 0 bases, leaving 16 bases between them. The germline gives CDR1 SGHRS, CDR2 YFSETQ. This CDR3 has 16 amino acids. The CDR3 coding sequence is TGCGCCAGCCAGTTGGGACTTCTTCCGAACACCGGGGAGCTGTTTTTT. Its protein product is CASQLGLLPNTGELFF.

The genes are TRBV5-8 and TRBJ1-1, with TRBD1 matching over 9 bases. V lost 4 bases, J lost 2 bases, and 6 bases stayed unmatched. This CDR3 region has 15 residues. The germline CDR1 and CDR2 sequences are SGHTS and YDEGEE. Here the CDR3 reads CASSPHRGRNTEAFF. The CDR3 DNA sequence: TGTGCCAGCAGCCCCCACAGGGGGCGAAACACTGAAGCTTTCTTT.

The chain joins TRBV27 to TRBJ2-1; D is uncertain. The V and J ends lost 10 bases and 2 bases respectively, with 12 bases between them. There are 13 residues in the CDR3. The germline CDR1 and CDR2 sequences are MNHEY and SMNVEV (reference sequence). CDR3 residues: CATAFGPYNEQFF. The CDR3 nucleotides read TGTGCCACGGCGTTTGGGCCCTACAATGAGCAGTTCTTC.

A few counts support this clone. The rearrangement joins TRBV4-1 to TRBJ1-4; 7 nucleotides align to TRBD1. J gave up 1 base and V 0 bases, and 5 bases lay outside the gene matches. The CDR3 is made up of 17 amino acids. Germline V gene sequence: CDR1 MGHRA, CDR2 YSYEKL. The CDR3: CASSQDQAGGTNEKLFF. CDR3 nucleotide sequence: TGCGCCAGCAGCCAAGATCAGGCAGGGGGAACTAATGAAAAACTGTTTTTT.

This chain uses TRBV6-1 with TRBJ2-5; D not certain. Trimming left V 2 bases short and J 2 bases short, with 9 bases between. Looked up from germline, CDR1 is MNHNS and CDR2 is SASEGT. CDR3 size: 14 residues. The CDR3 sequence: CASSEPNRQETQYF. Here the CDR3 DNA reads TGTGCCAGCAGTGAACCGAACAGACAAGAGACCCAGTACTTC.

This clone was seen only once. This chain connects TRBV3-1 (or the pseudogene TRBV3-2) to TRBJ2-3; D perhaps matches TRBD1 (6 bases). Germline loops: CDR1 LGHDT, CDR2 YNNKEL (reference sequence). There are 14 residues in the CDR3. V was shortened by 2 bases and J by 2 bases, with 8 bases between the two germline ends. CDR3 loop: CASSQRTVTDTQYF. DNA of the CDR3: TGTGCCAGCAGCCAACGGACAGTCACAGATACGCAGTATTTT.

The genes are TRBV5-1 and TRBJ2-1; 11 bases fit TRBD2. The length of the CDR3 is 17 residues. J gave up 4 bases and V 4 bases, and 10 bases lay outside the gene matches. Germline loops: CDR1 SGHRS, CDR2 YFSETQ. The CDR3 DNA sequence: TGCGCCAGCAGCATCTACTCGACTAGCGGGGCATACAATGAGCAGTTCTTC. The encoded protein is CASSIYSTSGAYNEQFF. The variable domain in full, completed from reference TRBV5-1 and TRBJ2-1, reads KAGVTQTPRYLIKTRGQQVTLSCSPISGHRSVSWYQQTPGQGLQFLFEYFSETQRNKGNFPGRFSGRQFSNSRSEMNVSTLELGDSALYLCASSIYSTSGAYNEQFFGPGTRLTVL.